Listed below are T cell receptor beta chains from one sample, sequenced in a study of blood T cells in healthy people across ages. A single record per CDR3 protein comes from TCRdb applying MiXCR to the 5' RACE reads. Of some 900,000 distinct CDR3 sequences listed, around 48% are singletons. Material for sequencing was blood. All receptors derive from a man aged 25-45 years in good health. Each CDR3 is given with its conserved first and last residue. D genes are given only for firm matches. Expanded clones get a size class; other rows say once, few or many, or leave the size out.

v_call	d_call	j_call	cdr3_length	clone_size	cdr3_aa	cdr3_nt
TRBV20-1	.	TRBJ2-3	14	few	CSARTRDSTDTQYF	TGCAGTGCTAGGACTAGGGACAGCACAGATACGCAGTATTTT
TRBV5-1	.	TRBJ2-2	15	.	CASSLVQANIGELFF	TGCGCCAGCAGCTTGGTGCAAGCGAACATCGGGGAGCTGTTTTTT
TRBV5-1	TRBD2	TRBJ2-1	14	many	CASSSAGAYNEQFF	TGCGCCAGCAGCTCAGCGGGGGCCTACAATGAGCAGTTCTTC
TRBV28	TRBD2	TRBJ2-3	19	few	CASSFRVLAGGHGTDTQYF	TGTGCCAGCAGTTTTCGAGTGCTAGCGGGGGGGCACGGCACAGATACGCAGTATTTT
TRBV25-1	.	TRBJ2-4	15	.	CASSDQGGLVNIQYF	TGTGCCAGCAGTGATCAGGGGGGGCTGGTAAACATTCAGTACTTC
TRBV5-1	TRBD1	TRBJ2-3	15	few	CASSLYRGQGDTQYF	TGCGCCAGCAGCTTGTACCGGGGACAGGGAGATACGCAGTATTTT
TRBV4-2	.	TRBJ2-7	16	.	CASSQEVGGPPYEQYF	TGTGCCAGCAGCCAAGAGGTCGGGGGCCCTCCCTACGAGCAGTACTTC
TRBV7-2	TRBD2	TRBJ2-3	15	few	CASSLSGGPTDTQYF	TGTGCCAGCAGTCTCAGCGGGGGGCCCACAGATACGCAGTATTTT
TRBV6-1	.	TRBJ1-1	14	few	CASSEVQGSAEAFF	TGTGCCAGCAGTGAAGTGCAGGGTAGCGCTGAAGCTTTCTTT
TRBV10-3	TRBD1	TRBJ2-3	13	many	CAIRGQGTDTQYF	TGTGCCATCAGGGGACAGGGCACAGATACGCAGTATTTT
TRBV4-1	.	TRBJ1-2	17	.	CASSQDYPAGGGYGYTF	TGCGCCAGCAGCCAAGATTACCCCGCGGGCGGCGGCTATGGCTACACCTTC